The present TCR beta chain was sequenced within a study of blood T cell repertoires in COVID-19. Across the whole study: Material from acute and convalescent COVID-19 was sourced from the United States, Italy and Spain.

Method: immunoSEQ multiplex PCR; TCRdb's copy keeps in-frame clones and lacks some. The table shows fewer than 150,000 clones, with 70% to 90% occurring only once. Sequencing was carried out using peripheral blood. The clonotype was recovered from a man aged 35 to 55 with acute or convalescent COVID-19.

The CDR3 DNA reads TGTGCCAGTAGTATCTACGACAGGGAATTAGAGCAGTTCTTC. Amino acid sequence: CASSIYDRELEQFF. The rearrangement uses TRBV19 and TRBJ2-1; 7 bases align to TRBD1. Trimming took 3 bases from V and 10 from J; bases not matched to a gene: 9. The length of the CDR3 is 14 residues. The germline V gene encodes CDR1 LNHDA and CDR2 SQIVND (reference sequence).